This TCR beta chain was identified in a study of blood T cell repertoires in COVID-19. On the study more broadly: Both acute and convalescent COVID-19 samples were obtained from the United States, Italy and Spain. Sources were T cells, B-cell-depleted T cells, or PBMCs; the material itself was cDNA or gDNA.

In the authors' methods: Nucleated cell number was recorded as an estimate derived from reference gene primer amplification. Measured with immunoSEQ multiplex PCR; TCRdb has only the in-frame clones, and not every one. D and trimming come from the DNA, and the V and J calls and clone size come from that table. The sample gives approximately 290,000 clones, approximately 90% of which show up once; roughly 2.3% is in the top ten. The CDR3 extends over 15 amino acids. From germline, CDR1 is MNHEY and CDR2 SVGAGI. Trimming cost V 7 bases and J 4 bases; bases outside gene matches: 7. J is TRBJ2-5 and V is TRBV6-5, with 12 positions matching TRBD2. Sample: peripheral blood. This TCR came from a man between 18 and 35 years old with active or convalescent COVID-19. CDR3 residues: CASTLAGGQLETQYF. As DNA, the CDR3 is TGTGCCAGCACCCTAGCGGGGGGGCAATTAGAGACCCAGTACTTC.